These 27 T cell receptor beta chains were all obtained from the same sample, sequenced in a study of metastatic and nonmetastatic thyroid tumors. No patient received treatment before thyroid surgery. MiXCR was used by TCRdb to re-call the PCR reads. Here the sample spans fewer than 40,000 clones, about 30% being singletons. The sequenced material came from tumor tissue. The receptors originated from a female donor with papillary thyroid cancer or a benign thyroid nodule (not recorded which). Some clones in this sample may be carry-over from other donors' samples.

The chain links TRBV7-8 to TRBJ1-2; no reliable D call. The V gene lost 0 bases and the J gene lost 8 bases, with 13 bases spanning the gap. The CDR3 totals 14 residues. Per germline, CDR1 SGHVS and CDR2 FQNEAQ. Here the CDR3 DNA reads TGTGCCAGCAGCTTAGCCGTGGGGAGAGACGGCTACACCTTC. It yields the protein CASSLAVGRDGYTF.

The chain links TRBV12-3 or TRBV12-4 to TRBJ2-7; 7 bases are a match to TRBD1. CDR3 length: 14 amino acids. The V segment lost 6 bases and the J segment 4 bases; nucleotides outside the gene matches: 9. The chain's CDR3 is CASRRGGEVYEQYF. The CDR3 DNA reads TGTGCCAGCAGGCGAGGGGGCGAAGTTTACGAGCAGTACTTC.

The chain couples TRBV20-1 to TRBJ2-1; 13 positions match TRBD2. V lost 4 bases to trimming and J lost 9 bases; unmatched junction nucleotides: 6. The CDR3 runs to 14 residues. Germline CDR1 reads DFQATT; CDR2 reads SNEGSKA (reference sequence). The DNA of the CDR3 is TGCAGTGCTACACTAGCGGGGGGGCCTGGTGAGCAGTTCTTC. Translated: CSATLAGGPGEQFF.

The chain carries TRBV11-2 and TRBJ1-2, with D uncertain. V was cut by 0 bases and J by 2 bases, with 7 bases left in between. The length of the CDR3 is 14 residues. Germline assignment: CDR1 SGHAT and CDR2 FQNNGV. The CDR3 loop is CASSLDLRNYGYTF. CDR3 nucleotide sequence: TGTGCCAGCAGCTTAGATTTACGGAACTATGGCTACACCTTC.

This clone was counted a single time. CDR3 sequence (DNA): TGTGCCAGCAGCCCAGCGGGGACTTCCTACGAGCAGTACTTC. Translated: CASSPAGTSYEQYF. V is TRBV9 and J is TRBJ2-7; 7 nucleotides agree with TRBD2. CDR3 length: 14 amino acids. The ends lost 4 bases at V and 1 base at J; junction bases unmatched: 5. The germline V gene has CDR1 SGDLS and CDR2 YYNGEE.

The CDR3 DNA reads as TGCAGTGCTAGGGGACTAGCGGGAGTCCACGAGCAGTACTTC. This sequence encodes CSARGLAGVHEQYF. The V and J genes are TRBV20-1 and TRBJ2-7; 14 positions agree with TRBD2. Germline CDR1 DFQATT, CDR2 SNEGSKA (reference sequence). With 3 bases clipped from V and 5 bases from J, the junction kept 3 bases outside the gene matches. CDR3 length: 14 amino acids.

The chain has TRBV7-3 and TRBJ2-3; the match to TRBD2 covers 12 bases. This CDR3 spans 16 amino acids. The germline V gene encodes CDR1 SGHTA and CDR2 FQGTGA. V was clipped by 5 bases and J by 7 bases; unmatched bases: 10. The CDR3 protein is CASSATTSGSGYTQYF. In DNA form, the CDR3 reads TGTGCCAGCAGCGCAACGACTAGCGGGAGTGGATATACGCAGTATTTT.

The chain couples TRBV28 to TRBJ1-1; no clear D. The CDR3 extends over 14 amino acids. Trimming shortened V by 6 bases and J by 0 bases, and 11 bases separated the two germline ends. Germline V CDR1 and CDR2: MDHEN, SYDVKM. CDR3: CASSPHVMNTEAFF. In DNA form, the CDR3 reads TGTGCCAGCAGCCCTCACGTAATGAACACTGAAGCTTTCTTT. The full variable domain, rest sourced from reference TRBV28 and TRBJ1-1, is DVKVTQSSRYLVKRTGEKVFLECVQDMDHENMFWYRQDPGLGLRLIYFSYDVKMKEKGDIPEGYSVSREKKERFSLILESASTNQTSMYLCASSPHVMNTEAFFGQGTRLTVV.

The CDR3 DNA reads as TGTGCCAGCAGAAGGGGGGGAGTACCCAATGAGCAGTTCTTC. Translating it yields CASRRGGVPNEQFF. The V call is TRBV6-2 or TRBV6-3, the J call TRBJ2-1; possible D gene TRBD2, 7 bases. Germline CDR1 reads MNHEY; CDR2 reads SVGEGT. The V end was cut by 6 bases, the J end by 6 bases, with 15 bases between. This CDR3 spans 14 amino acids.

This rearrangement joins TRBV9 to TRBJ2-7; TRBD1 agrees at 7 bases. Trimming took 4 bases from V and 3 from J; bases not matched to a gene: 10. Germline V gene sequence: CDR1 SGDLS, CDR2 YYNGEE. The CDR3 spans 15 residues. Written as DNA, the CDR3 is TGTGCCAGCAGCTCTACAGGGGCTGGAGTCTACGAGCAGTACTTC. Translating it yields CASSSTGAGVYEQYF.

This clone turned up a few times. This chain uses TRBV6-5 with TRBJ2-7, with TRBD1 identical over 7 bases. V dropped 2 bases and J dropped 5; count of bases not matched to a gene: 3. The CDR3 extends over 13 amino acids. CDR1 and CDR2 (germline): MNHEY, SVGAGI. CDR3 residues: CASSYNRGHEQYF. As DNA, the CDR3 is TGTGCCAGCAGTTACAACAGGGGACACGAGCAGTACTTC.

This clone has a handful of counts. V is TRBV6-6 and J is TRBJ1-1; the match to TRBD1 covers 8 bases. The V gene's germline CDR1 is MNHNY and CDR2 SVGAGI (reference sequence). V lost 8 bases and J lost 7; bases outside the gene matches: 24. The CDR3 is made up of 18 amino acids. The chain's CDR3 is CASATFPSTGGMKSEAFF. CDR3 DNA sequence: TGTGCCAGCGCCACGTTCCCCTCCACAGGGGGAATGAAGAGTGAAGCTTTCTTT.

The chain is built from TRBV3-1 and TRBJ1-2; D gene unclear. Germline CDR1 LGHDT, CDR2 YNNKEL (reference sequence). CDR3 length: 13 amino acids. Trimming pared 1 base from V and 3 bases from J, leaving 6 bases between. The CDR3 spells CASSQAVDYGYTF. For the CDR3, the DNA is TGTGCCAGCAGCCAAGCGGTGGACTATGGCTACACCTTC.

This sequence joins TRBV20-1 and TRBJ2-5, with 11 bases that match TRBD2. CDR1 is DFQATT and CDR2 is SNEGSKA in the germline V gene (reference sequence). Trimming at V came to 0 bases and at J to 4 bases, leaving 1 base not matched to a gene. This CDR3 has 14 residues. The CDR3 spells CSARDSGGAETQYF. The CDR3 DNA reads TGCAGTGCTAGAGATAGCGGGGGGGCAGAGACCCAGTACTTC.

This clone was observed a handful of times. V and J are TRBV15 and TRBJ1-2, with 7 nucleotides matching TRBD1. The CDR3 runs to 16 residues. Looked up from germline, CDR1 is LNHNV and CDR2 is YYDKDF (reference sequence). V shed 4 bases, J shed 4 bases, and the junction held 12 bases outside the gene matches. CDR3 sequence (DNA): TGTGCCACCAGCATGAGGACAGGCGTCAAACCCTATGGCTACACCTTC. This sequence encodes CATSMRTGVKPYGYTF.

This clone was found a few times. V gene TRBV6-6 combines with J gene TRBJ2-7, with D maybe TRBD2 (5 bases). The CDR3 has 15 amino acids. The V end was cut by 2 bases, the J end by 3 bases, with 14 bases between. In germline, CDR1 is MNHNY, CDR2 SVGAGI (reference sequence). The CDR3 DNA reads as TGTGCCAGCAGTTACCCCAAGACTATAGTCTACGAGCAGTACTTC. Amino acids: CASSYPKTIVYEQYF.

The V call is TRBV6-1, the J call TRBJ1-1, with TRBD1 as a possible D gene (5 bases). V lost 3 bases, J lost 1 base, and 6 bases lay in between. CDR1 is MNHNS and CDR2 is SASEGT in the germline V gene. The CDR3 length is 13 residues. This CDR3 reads CASSERGNTEAFF. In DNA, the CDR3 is TGTGCCAGCAGTGAGAGGGGGAACACTGAAGCTTTCTTT.

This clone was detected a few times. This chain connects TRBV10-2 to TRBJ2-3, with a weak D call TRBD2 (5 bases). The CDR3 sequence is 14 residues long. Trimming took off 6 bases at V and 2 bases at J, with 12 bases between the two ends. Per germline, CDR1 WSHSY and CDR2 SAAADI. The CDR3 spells CASRGRGDTDTQYF. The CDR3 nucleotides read TGCGCCAGCAGAGGACGGGGAGACACAGATACGCAGTATTTT.

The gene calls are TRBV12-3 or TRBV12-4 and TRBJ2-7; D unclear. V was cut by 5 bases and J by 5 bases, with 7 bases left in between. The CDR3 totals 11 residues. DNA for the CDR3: TGTGCCAGCAGTCAACTGAACGAGCAGTACTTC. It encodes CASSQLNEQYF.

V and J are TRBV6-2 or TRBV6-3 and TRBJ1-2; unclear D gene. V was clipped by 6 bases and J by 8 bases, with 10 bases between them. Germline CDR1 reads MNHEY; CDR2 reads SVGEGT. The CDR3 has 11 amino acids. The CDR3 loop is CASRATGGYTF. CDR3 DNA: TGTGCCAGCAGGGCTACGGGGGGCTACACCTTC.

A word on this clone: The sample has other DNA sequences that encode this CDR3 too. The DNA of the CDR3 is TGTGCCAGCTCTACGAGACAAGGGGAGCTGTTTTTT. It yields the protein CASSTRQGELFF. The V gene is TRBV6-1, the J gene TRBJ2-2; D is unclear. The V gene's germline CDR1 is MNHNS and CDR2 SASEGT. Trimming shortened V by 8 bases and J by 8 bases, and 12 bases separated the two germline ends. The CDR3 is 12 amino acids.

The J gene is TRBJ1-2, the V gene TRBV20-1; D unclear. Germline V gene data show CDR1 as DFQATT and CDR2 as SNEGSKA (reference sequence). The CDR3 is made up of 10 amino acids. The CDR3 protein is CTNLGYGYTF. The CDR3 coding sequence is TGCACGAACCTCGGCTATGGCTACACCTTC.

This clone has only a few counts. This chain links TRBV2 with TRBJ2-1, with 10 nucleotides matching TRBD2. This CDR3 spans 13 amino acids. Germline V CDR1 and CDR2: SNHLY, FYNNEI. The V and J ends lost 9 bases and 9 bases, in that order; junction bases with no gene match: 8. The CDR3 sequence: CASTSGNTFEQFF. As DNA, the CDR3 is TGTGCCAGTACTAGCGGGAATACCTTTGAGCAGTTCTTC.

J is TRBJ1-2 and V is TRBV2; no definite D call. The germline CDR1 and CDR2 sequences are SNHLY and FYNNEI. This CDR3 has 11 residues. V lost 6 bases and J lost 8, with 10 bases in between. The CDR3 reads CASRSAGGYTF. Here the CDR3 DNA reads TGTGCCAGCAGGAGTGCGGGGGGCTACACCTTC.

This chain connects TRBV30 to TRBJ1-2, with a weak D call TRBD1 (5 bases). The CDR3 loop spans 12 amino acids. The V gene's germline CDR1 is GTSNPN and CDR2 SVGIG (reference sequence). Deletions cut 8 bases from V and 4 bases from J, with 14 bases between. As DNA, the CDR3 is TGTGCCCTCGCGACGGGACGCTATGGCTACACCTTC. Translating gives CALATGRYGYTF.

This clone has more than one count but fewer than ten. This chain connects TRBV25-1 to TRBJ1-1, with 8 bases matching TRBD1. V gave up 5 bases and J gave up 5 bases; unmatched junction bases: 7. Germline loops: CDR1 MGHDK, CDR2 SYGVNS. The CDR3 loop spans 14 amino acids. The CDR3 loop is CASSTDREGTEAFF. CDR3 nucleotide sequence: TGTGCCAGCAGTACGGACAGGGAAGGAACTGAAGCTTTCTTT.

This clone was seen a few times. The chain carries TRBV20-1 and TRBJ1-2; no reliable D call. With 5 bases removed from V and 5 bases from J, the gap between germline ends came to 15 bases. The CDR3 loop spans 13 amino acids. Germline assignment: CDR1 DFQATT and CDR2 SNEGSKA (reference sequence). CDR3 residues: CSAGLLGEYGYTF. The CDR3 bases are TGCAGTGCTGGATTACTCGGAGAGTATGGCTACACCTTC.